This is a list of T cell receptor beta chains from one sample in a study of T cell repertoires in cytomegalovirus infection. TCRdb reprocessed the reads with MiXCR, giving one entry per CDR3 protein. In the table there are 700,000 to 850,000 distinct CDR3 sequences, about 33% of which are singletons. Their antigens are not known. Sample: cultured CD8+ T cells from PBMCs, taken from culture after CMV antigen stimulation. These receptors were collected from a human donor in good health (CMV status not recorded). Some clones in this sample may be carry-over from other donors' samples. The CDR3 runs from the conserved cysteine through the conserved F or W. A D gene is named only where the DNA matches it firmly. Clone size, where shown, is once, few, many, or a class for clones that have expanded.

v_gene: TRBV6-1
abundance: NA
j_gene: TRBJ1-1
d_gene: NA
CDR3aa: CASTLAEAFF
CDR3nt: TGTGCCAGCACATTGGCTGAAGCTTTCTTT

v_gene: TRBV20-1
abundance: NA
j_gene: TRBJ1-4
d_gene: NA
CDR3aa: CSASRGEGGTNEKLFF
CDR3nt: TGCAGTGCATCGCGAGGGGAAGGGGGAACTAATGAAAAACTGTTTTTT

v_gene: TRBV7-9
abundance: few
j_gene: TRBJ2-3
d_gene: TRBD2
CDR3aa: CASSSRLANRTDTQYF
CDR3nt: TGTGCCAGCAGCTCCAGACTAGCGAATCGCACAGATACGCAGTATTTT

v_gene: TRBV6-5
abundance: NA
j_gene: TRBJ1-2
d_gene: NA
CDR3aa: CASSHDNYGYTF
CDR3nt: TGTGCCAGCAGTCACGATAACTATGGCTACACCTTC

v_gene: TRBV27
abundance: NA
j_gene: TRBJ1-6
d_gene: NA
CDR3aa: CASSLMGEPLHF
CDR3nt: TGTGCCAGCAGTTTGATGGGCGAACCCCTCCACTTT

v_gene: TRBV19
abundance: NA
j_gene: TRBJ1-1
d_gene: NA
CDR3aa: CASSSLVLGKGYTEAFF
CDR3nt: TGTGCCAGTAGCTCCCTAGTCCTGGGGAAAGGGTACACTGAAGCTTTCTTT

v_gene: TRBV6-5
abundance: few
j_gene: TRBJ2-5
d_gene: TRBD1
CDR3aa: CASSSTGDGETQYF
CDR3nt: TGTGCCAGCAGTTCCACAGGGGATGGCGAGACCCAGTACTTC

v_gene: TRBV6-5
abundance: NA
j_gene: TRBJ2-1
d_gene: NA
CDR3aa: CASTAGSFYNEQFF
CDR3nt: TGTGCCAGCACTGCCGGGTCCTTCTACAATGAGCAGTTCTTC

v_gene: TRBV6-5
abundance: NA
j_gene: TRBJ2-5
d_gene: NA
CDR3aa: CASSSRDHLETQYF
CDR3nt: TGTGCCAGCAGTTCGCGGGACCACCTAGAGACCCAGTACTTC

v_gene: TRBV7-8
abundance: many
j_gene: TRBJ1-4
d_gene: NA
CDR3aa: CASSDPSQAGTTNEKLFF
CDR3nt: TGTGCCAGCAGCGACCCCTCCCAAGCCGGGACAACTAATGAAAAACTGTTTTTT

v_gene: TRBV10-3
abundance: NA
j_gene: TRBJ2-1
d_gene: TRBD1
CDR3aa: CAISDPGQGDEQFF
CDR3nt: TGTGCCATCAGTGATCCGGGACAGGGCGATGAGCAGTTCTTC

v_gene: TRBV19
abundance: few
j_gene: TRBJ2-2
d_gene: TRBD2
CDR3aa: CASKTSVSNTGELFF
CDR3nt: TGTGCCAGTAAGACTAGCGTTTCGAACACCGGGGAGCTGTTTTTT

v_gene: TRBV2
abundance: NA
j_gene: TRBJ1-5
d_gene: NA
CDR3aa: CAVDDYSNQPQHF
CDR3nt: TGTGCCGTGGACGACTATAGCAATCAGCCCCAGCATTTT

v_gene: TRBV12-3/TRBV12-4
abundance: many
j_gene: TRBJ1-1
d_gene: NA
CDR3aa: CASRDTPNTEAFF
CDR3nt: TGTGCCAGCAGAGACACGCCGAACACTGAAGCTTTCTTT

v_gene: TRBV11-1
abundance: many
j_gene: TRBJ2-1
d_gene: NA
CDR3aa: CASSLVVQSSYNEQFF
CDR3nt: TGTGCCAGCAGCTTGGTCGTTCAGAGCTCCTACAATGAGCAGTTCTTC

v_gene: TRBV6-6
abundance: NA
j_gene: TRBJ1-3
d_gene: NA
CDR3aa: CASSSSPYSGNTIYF
CDR3nt: TGTGCCAGCAGCTCCTCACCTTACTCTGGAAACACCATATATTTT

v_gene: TRBV12-3/TRBV12-4
abundance: NA
j_gene: TRBJ2-5
d_gene: TRBD1
CDR3aa: CASSHIGQGEETQYF
CDR3nt: TGTGCCAGCAGTCACATTGGACAGGGCGAAGAGACCCAGTACTTC

v_gene: TRBV19
abundance: NA
j_gene: TRBJ1-1
d_gene: TRBD1
CDR3aa: CASSTRGTDEAFF
CDR3nt: TGTGCCAGTAGTACACGCGGGACAGACGAAGCTTTCTTT

v_gene: TRBV7-9
abundance: NA
j_gene: TRBJ2-2
d_gene: TRBD2
CDR3aa: CASSRPTSGPFTGELFF
CDR3nt: TGTGCCAGCAGCCGACCGACTAGCGGGCCTTTCACCGGGGAGCTGTTTTTT

v_gene: TRBV11-2
abundance: NA
j_gene: TRBJ1-1
d_gene: TRBD1
CDR3aa: CASSFGVGEGAAFF
CDR3nt: TGTGCCAGCAGCTTCGGCGTAGGGGAGGGGGCAGCTTTCTTT

v_gene: TRBV7-6
abundance: many
j_gene: TRBJ2-7
d_gene: NA
CDR3aa: CASSFGTGTEHIF
CDR3nt: NA

v_gene: TRBV13
abundance: NA
j_gene: TRBJ2-7
d_gene: TRBD1
CDR3aa: CASSPQGTGFYEQYF
CDR3nt: TGTGCCAGCAGCCCGCAGGGGACAGGGTTCTACGAGCAGTACTTC

v_gene: TRBV7-9
abundance: NA
j_gene: TRBJ1-4
d_gene: NA
CDR3aa: CASSHQTGSNEKLFF
CDR3nt: TGTGCCAGCAGCCATCAGACAGGTTCTAATGAAAAACTGTTTTTT

v_gene: TRBV7-4
abundance: NA
j_gene: TRBJ2-3
d_gene: TRBD2
CDR3aa: CASRASGNSTDTQYF
CDR3nt: TGTGCCAGCAGGGCTAGCGGGAACAGCACAGATACGCAGTATTTT

v_gene: TRBV9
abundance: NA
j_gene: TRBJ2-1
d_gene: TRBD2
CDR3aa: CASSVSTSGGYYNEQFF
CDR3nt: TGTGCCAGCAGCGTTAGTACTAGCGGGGGCTACTACAATGAGCAGTTCTTC

v_gene: TRBV27
abundance: NA
j_gene: TRBJ2-2
d_gene: TRBD1
CDR3aa: CASWPGTEGNTGELFF
CDR3nt: TGTGCCAGCTGGCCCGGGACAGAGGGCAACACCGGGGAGCTGTTTTTT

v_gene: TRBV15
abundance: NA
j_gene: TRBJ2-1
d_gene: NA
CDR3aa: CATSSGQGNEQFF
CDR3nt: TGTGCCACCAGCAGTGGGCAGGGGAATGAGCAGTTCTTC

v_gene: TRBV28
abundance: once
j_gene: TRBJ2-5
d_gene: TRBD2
CDR3aa: CASSFLLGLAGANETQYF
CDR3nt: TGTGCCAGCAGTTTTTTACTGGGGCTAGCGGGGGCCAATGAGACCCAGTACTTC

v_gene: TRBV20-1
abundance: few
j_gene: TRBJ2-1
d_gene: TRBD2
CDR3aa: CSASLWLAGRDEQFF
CDR3nt: TGCAGTGCTAGTTTGTGGTTAGCGGGGAGGGATGAGCAGTTCTTC

v_gene: TRBV28
abundance: few
j_gene: TRBJ2-1
d_gene: NA
CDR3aa: CASSLVESSSYNEQFF
CDR3nt: TGTGCCAGCAGTTTAGTAGAGTCCTCCTCCTACAATGAGCAGTTCTTC

v_gene: TRBV9
abundance: NA
j_gene: TRBJ2-7
d_gene: NA
CDR3aa: CASSEEDLDEQYF
CDR3nt: TGTGCCAGCAGCGAGGAGGACCTTGACGAGCAGTACTTC

v_gene: TRBV7-8
abundance: many
j_gene: TRBJ1-4
d_gene: NA
CDR3aa: CASSFAATNEKLFF
CDR3nt: TGTGCCAGCAGCTTTGCCGCAACTAATGAAAAACTGTTTTTT

v_gene: TRBV29-1
abundance: NA
j_gene: TRBJ1-2
d_gene: NA
CDR3aa: CSVVEGMTGGYTF
CDR3nt: TGCAGCGTTGTAGAGGGAATGACCGGTGGCTACACCTTC

v_gene: TRBV23-1
abundance: few
j_gene: TRBJ2-5
d_gene: NA
CDR3aa: CASSLPHREQETQYF
CDR3nt: TGCGCCAGCAGTCTTCCTCACAGGGAGCAAGAGACCCAGTACTTC

v_gene: TRBV6-2/TRBV6-3
abundance: few
j_gene: TRBJ1-2
d_gene: NA
CDR3aa: CASSYGSALDYGYTF
CDR3nt: TGTGCCAGCAGTTACGGGTCGGCCCTGGACTATGGCTACACCTTC

v_gene: TRBV7-8
abundance: many
j_gene: TRBJ2-7
d_gene: NA
CDR3aa: CASSSPVGSYEQYF
CDR3nt: TGTGCCAGCAGCTCCCCGGTTGGCTCCTACGAGCAGTACTTC

v_gene: TRBV7-6
abundance: NA
j_gene: TRBJ2-5
d_gene: NA
CDR3aa: CASSQRVGETQYF
CDR3nt: TGTGCTAGCAGTCAAAGGGTTGGGGAGACCCAGTACTTC

v_gene: TRBV5-4
abundance: NA
j_gene: TRBJ2-7
d_gene: TRBD2
CDR3aa: CASSPGLAGGFYEQYF
CDR3nt: TGTGCCAGCAGCCCGGGACTAGCGGGGGGATTCTACGAGCAGTACTTC

v_gene: TRBV28
abundance: NA
j_gene: TRBJ1-1
d_gene: NA
CDR3aa: CASSFYTGAFF
CDR3nt: TGTGCCAGCAGTTTTTACACCGGAGCTTTCTTT

v_gene: TRBV5-5
abundance: few
j_gene: TRBJ2-1
d_gene: TRBD2
CDR3aa: CASSSSGGAVNEQFF
CDR3nt: TGTGCCAGCAGCTCGAGCGGGGGGGCCGTCAATGAGCAGTTCTTC

v_gene: TRBV10-1
abundance: NA
j_gene: TRBJ2-2
d_gene: TRBD2
CDR3aa: CVAGGTGELFF
CDR3nt: TGCGTCGCGGGGGGCACCGGGGAGCTGTTTTTT

v_gene: TRBV7-6
abundance: few
j_gene: TRBJ2-3
d_gene: NA
CDR3aa: CASSLTTTGHSTDTQYF
CDR3nt: TGTGCCAGCAGCTTAACAACGACAGGACACAGCACAGATACGCAGTATTTT

v_gene: TRBV12-3/TRBV12-4
abundance: many
j_gene: TRBJ2-1
d_gene: NA
CDR3aa: CASSPWRFLYNEQFF
CDR3nt: TGTGCCAGCAGCCCTTGGAGGTTCCTCTACAATGAGCAGTTCTTC

v_gene: TRBV9
abundance: NA
j_gene: TRBJ2-3
d_gene: TRBD2
CDR3aa: CASSVGNSGGPEDTQYF
CDR3nt: TGTGCCAGCAGCGTAGGAAATAGCGGGGGCCCCGAAGATACGCAGTATTTT

v_gene: TRBV10-3
abundance: many
j_gene: TRBJ2-5
d_gene: TRBD1
CDR3aa: CATKKSTGPTIETQYF
CDR3nt: TGTGCCACCAAGAAATCGACAGGGCCCACTATAGAGACCCAGTACTTC

v_gene: TRBV27
abundance: NA
j_gene: TRBJ2-3
d_gene: NA
CDR3aa: CTSSAARDGTDTQYF
CDR3nt: TGTACCAGCAGTGCCGCCAGGGACGGCACAGATACGCAGTATTTT

v_gene: TRBV27
abundance: NA
j_gene: TRBJ2-3
d_gene: TRBD2
CDR3aa: CASSLQRVGGAIPDTQYF
CDR3nt: TGTGCCAGCAGTTTACAGCGGGTCGGGGGGGCCATCCCCGATACGCAGTATTTT

v_gene: TRBV7-2
abundance: many
j_gene: TRBJ2-7
d_gene: TRBD2
CDR3aa: CASSLRTSGAHEQYF
CDR3nt: TGTGCCAGCAGCTTAAGGACTAGCGGGGCCCACGAGCAGTACTTC

v_gene: TRBV4-2
abundance: few
j_gene: TRBJ1-3
d_gene: NA
CDR3aa: CASISEGSGNTIYF
CDR3nt: TGTGCCAGCATCTCAGAAGGATCTGGAAACACCATATATTTT

v_gene: TRBV6-5
abundance: NA
j_gene: TRBJ2-5
d_gene: NA
CDR3aa: CASSYYRRAYQETQYF
CDR3nt: TGTGCCAGCAGTTACTATCGCAGGGCCTACCAAGAGACCCAGTACTTC

v_gene: TRBV6-6
abundance: NA
j_gene: TRBJ2-7
d_gene: NA
CDR3aa: CASRQGYEQYF
CDR3nt: TGTGCCAGCAGACAGGGCTACGAGCAGTACTTC

v_gene: TRBV24-1
abundance: NA
j_gene: TRBJ2-1
d_gene: NA
CDR3aa: CATSDSINEQFF
CDR3nt: TGTGCCACCAGTGATTCCATCAATGAGCAGTTCTTC

v_gene: TRBV6-5
abundance: many
j_gene: TRBJ2-1
d_gene: TRBD2
CDR3aa: CASSYSMSSGGAPSSYNEQFF
CDR3nt: TGTGCCAGCAGTTACTCGATGTCTAGCGGGGGGGCTCCTAGCTCCTACAATGAGCAGTTCTTC

v_gene: TRBV27
abundance: NA
j_gene: TRBJ1-5
d_gene: NA
CDR3aa: CASSWTNSNQPQHF
CDR3nt: TGTGCCAGCAGTTGGACAAATAGCAATCAGCCCCAGCATTTT

v_gene: TRBV6-6
abundance: NA
j_gene: TRBJ2-2
d_gene: NA
CDR3aa: CATETGIYTGELFF
CDR3nt: TGTGCCACCGAAACCGGGATATACACCGGGGAGCTGTTTTTT

v_gene: TRBV28
abundance: NA
j_gene: TRBJ2-5
d_gene: TRBD2
CDR3aa: CASRDYWETQYF
CDR3nt: TGTGCCAGCCGGGACTATTGGGAGACCCAGTACTTC

v_gene: TRBV5-6
abundance: once
j_gene: TRBJ2-6
d_gene: NA
CDR3aa: CASSQNRADTGANVLTF
CDR3nt: TGTGCCAGCAGCCAGAATAGGGCAGACACTGGGGCCAACGTCCTGACTTTC

v_gene: TRBV6-2/TRBV6-3
abundance: NA
j_gene: TRBJ2-2
d_gene: TRBD2
CDR3aa: CASNYGGTGELFF
CDR3nt: TGTGCCAGCAATTACGGGGGGACCGGGGAGCTGTTTTTT

v_gene: TRBV29-1
abundance: few
j_gene: TRBJ1-1
d_gene: TRBD1
CDR3aa: CSVEAPTGVPEAFF
CDR3nt: TGCAGCGTTGAAGCGCCGACAGGGGTCCCTGAGGCTTTCTTT